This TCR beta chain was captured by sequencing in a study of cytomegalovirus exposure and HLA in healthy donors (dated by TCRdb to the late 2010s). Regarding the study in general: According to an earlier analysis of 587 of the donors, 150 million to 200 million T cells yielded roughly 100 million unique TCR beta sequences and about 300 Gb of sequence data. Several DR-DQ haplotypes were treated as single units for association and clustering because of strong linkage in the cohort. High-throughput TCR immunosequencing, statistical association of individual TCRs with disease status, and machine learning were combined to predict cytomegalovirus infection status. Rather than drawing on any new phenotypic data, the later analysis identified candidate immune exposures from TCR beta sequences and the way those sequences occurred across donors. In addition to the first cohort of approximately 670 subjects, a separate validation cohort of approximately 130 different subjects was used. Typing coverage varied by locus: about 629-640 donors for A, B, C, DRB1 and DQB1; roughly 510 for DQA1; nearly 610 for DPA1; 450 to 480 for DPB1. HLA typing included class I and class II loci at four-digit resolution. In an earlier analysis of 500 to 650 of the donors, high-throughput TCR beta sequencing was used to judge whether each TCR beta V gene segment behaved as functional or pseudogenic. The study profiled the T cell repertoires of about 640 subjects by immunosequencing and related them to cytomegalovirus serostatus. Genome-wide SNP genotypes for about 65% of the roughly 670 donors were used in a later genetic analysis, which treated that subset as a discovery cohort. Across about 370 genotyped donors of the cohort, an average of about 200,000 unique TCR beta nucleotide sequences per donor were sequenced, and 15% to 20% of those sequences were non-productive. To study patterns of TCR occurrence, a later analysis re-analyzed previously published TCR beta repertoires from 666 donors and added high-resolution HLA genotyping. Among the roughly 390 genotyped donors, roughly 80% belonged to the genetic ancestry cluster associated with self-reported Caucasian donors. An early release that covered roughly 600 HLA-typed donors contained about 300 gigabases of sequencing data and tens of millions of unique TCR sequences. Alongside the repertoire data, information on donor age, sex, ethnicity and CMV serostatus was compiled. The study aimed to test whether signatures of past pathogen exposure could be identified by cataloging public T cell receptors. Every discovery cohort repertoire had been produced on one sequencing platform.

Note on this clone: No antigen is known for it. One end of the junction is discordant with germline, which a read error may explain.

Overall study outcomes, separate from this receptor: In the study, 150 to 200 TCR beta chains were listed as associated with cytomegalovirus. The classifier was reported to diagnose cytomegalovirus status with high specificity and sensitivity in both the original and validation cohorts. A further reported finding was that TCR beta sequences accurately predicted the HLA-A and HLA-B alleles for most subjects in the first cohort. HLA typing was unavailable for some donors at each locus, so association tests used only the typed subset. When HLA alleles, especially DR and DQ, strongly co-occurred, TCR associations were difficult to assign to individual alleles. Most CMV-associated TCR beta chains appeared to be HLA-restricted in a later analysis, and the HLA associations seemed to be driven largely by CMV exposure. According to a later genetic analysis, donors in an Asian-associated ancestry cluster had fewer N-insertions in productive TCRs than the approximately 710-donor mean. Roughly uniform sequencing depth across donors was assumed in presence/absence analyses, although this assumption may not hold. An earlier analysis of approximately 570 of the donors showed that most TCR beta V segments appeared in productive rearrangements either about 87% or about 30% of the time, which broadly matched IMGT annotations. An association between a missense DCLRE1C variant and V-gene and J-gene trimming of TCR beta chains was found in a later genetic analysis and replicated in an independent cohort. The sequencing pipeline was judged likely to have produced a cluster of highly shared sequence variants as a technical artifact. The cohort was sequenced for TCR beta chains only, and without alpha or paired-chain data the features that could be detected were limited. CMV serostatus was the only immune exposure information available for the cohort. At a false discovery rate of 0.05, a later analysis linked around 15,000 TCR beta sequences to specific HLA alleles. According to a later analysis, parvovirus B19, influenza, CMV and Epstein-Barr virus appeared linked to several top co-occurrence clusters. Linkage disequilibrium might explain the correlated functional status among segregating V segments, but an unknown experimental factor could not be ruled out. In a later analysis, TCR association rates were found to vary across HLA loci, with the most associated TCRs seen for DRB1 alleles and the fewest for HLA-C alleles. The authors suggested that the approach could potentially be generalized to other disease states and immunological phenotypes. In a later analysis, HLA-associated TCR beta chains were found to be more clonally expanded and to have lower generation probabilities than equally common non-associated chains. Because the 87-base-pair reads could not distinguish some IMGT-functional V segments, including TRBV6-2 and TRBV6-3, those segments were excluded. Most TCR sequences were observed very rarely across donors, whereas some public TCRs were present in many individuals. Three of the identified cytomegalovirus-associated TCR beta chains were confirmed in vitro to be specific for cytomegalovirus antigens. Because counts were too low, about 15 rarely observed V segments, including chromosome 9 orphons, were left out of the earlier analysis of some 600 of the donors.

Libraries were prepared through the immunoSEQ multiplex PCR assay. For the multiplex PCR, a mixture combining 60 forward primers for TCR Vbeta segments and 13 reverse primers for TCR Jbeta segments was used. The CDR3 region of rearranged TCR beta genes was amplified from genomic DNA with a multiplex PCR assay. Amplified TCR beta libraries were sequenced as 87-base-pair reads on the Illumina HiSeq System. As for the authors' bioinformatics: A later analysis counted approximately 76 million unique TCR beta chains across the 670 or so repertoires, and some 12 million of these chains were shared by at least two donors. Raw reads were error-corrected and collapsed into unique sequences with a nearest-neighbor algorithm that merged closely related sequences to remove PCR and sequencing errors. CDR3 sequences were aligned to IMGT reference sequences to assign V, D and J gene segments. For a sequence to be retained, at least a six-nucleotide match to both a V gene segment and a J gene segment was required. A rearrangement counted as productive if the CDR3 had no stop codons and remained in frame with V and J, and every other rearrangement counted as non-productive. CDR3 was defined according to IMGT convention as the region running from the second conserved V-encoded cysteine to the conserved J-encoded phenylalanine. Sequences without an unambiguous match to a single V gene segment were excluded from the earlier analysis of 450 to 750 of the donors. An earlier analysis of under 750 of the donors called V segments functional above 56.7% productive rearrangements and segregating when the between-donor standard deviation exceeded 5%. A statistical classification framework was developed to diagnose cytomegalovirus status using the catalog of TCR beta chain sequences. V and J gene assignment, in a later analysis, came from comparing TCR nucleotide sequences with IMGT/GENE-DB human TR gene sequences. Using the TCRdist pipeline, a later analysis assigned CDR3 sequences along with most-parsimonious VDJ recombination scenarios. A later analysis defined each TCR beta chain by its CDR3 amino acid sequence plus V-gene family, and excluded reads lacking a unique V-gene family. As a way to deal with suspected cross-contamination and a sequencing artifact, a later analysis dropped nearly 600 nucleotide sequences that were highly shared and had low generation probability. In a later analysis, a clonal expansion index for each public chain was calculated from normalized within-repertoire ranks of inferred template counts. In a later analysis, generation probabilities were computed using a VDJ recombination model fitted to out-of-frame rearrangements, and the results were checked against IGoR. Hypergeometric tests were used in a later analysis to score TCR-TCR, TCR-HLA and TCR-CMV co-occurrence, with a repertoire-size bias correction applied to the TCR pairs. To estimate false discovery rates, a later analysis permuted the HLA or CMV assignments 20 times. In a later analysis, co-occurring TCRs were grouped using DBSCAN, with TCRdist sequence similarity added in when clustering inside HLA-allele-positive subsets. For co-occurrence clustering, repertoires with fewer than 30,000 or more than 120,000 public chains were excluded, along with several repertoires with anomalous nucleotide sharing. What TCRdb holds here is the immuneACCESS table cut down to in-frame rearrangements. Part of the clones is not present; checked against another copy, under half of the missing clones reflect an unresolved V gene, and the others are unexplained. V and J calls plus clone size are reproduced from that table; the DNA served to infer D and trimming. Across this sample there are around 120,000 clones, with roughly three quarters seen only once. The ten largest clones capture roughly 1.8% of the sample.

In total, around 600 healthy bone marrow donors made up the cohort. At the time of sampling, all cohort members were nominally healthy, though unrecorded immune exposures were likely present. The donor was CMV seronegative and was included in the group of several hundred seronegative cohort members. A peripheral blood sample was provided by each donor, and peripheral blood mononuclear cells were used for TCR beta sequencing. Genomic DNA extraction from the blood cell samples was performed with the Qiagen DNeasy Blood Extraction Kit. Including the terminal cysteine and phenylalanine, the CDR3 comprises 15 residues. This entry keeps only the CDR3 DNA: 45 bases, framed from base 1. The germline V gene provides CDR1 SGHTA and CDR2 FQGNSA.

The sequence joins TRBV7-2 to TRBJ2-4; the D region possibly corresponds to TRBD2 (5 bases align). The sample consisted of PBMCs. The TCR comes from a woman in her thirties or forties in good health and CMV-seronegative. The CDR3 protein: CASSLAASPPNSQYF. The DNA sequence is TGTGCCAGCAGCTTAGCGGCTAGCCCCCCCAACAGTCAGTACTTC.